A single count supports the clone carrying this TCR beta chain. Its antigen remains unidentified. Amplification used 60 Vbeta primers and 13 Jbeta primers. The method was immunoSEQ multiplex PCR; TCRdb's version includes in-frame clones alone and lacks a portion of them. The top ten clones hold 1.5% to 2% of a sample with 150,000 to 200,000 clones, around 85% of them seen once. This sample was taken from a study of cytomegalovirus exposure and HLA in healthy donors. Notes on the study in general: HLA-A and HLA-B allele assignments for most subjects were reportedly predicted accurately using TCR beta sequences.

The clonotype comes from a young man in good health and CMV-seronegative. Sequencing input: PBMCs.

CDR3 protein: CASSQGQGLYEQYF. CDR3 coding DNA: TGCGCCAGCAGCCAGGGACAGGGGCTCTACGAGCAGTACTTC. The chain links TRBV5-1 to TRBJ2-7; 10 bases line up with TRBD1. V lost 4 bases to trimming and J lost 3 bases; unmatched junction nucleotides: 4. Germline assignment: CDR1 SGHRS and CDR2 YFSETQ. This CDR3 contains 14 residues.